One sample yielded the 18 T cell receptor beta chains listed below, sequenced in a study of T cell repertoires in cytomegalovirus infection (dated by TCRdb to between 2019 and 2020). Instrument used: Illumina HiSeq 1500. TCRdb cleaned the public reads at Q25 with fastp, built clones with MiXCR and kept in-frame beta chains. Rows with one shared CDR3 protein collapse into an entry with the most common genes and DNA. This sample holds 270,000 or so distinct CDR3 sequences; 17% were observed only once. Roughly half of the sample comes from the top ten. Sample: CD8+ T cells from PBMCs. All receptors derive from a human donor in good health (CMV status not recorded). Some clones in this sample may be carry-over from other donors' samples.

This clonotype has at least ten counts. This rearrangement joins TRBV7-8 to TRBJ2-2, with 8 bases identical to TRBD1. The germline V gene has CDR1 SGHVS and CDR2 FQNEAQ. Germline trimming cut 5 bases from V and 7 bases from J; bases unmatched to any gene: 12. The CDR3 spans 16 residues. CDR3 residues: CASSPRGQGQGGELFF. The CDR3 DNA follows: TGTGCCAGCAGCCCAAGAGGACAGGGTCAGGGCGGGGAGCTGTTTTTT.

This chain uses TRBV5-6 with TRBJ2-7; D not resolved. CDR1 and CDR2 from the germline V gene are SGHDT and YYEEEE. The CDR3 contains 13 residues. V was cut by 2 bases and J by 3 bases, with 9 bases left in between. The CDR3 loop is CASSFSSNYEQYF. CDR3 DNA: TGTGCCAGCAGCTTCAGTTCTAACTACGAGCAGTACTTC.

The chain is built from TRBV4-3 and TRBJ1-1; unclear D gene. Germline CDR1 LGHNA, CDR2 YSLEER. The CDR3 runs to 16 residues. V was cut by 0 bases and J by 0 bases, with 11 bases left in between. The CDR3 DNA reads TGCGCCAGCAGCCAAGATATCGGGAGAATGAACACTGAAGCTTTCTTT. Protein sequence: CASSQDIGRMNTEAFF.

This clonotype was seen a handful of times. The rearrangement joins TRBV6-2 or TRBV6-3 to TRBJ2-1; unclear D gene. Trimming cost V 2 bases and J 7 bases, with 12 bases left between them. The CDR3 totals 14 residues. Looked up from germline, CDR1 is MNHEY and CDR2 is SVGEGT. CDR3 nucleotides: TGTGCCAGCAGTTACCAGGAGACAAGTAATGAGCAGTTCTTC. Translated: CASSYQETSNEQFF.

The rearrangement joins TRBV6-5 to TRBJ2-7; 8 bases map to TRBD1. Germline lookup yields CDR1 MNHEY and CDR2 SVGAGI. Trimming at V came to 1 base and at J to 6 bases, leaving 8 bases not matched to a gene. The CDR3 covers 15 residues. Written as DNA, the CDR3 is TGTGCCAGCAGTTACTGGACAGGGTCTTTTGGCGAGCAGTACTTC. It is translated as CASSYWTGSFGEQYF.

This clonotype turned up a few times. The CDR3 DNA is TGTGCCAGCCAGGCTGAGCGGACAGGGGGCTGGGATGGCTACACCTTC. Its translation is CASQAERTGGWDGYTF. V is TRBV6-2 or TRBV6-3 and J is TRBJ1-2, with 11 bases fitting TRBD1. Per the germline V gene, CDR1 is MNHEY and CDR2 is SVGEGT. V was clipped by 8 bases and J by 6 bases; unmatched bases: 14. The CDR3 is 16 amino acids.

This chain joins TRBV20-1 and TRBJ2-7; D call uncertain. CDR1 and CDR2 from the germline V gene are DFQATT and SNEGSKA (reference sequence). The CDR3 is 14 amino acids. Between the trimmed V and J ends, which lost 3 bases and 2 bases, there was a span of 14 bases. The CDR3 sequence: CSARDIAATYEQYF. The DNA of the CDR3 is TGCAGTGCTAGGGATATAGCAGCAACCTACGAGCAGTACTTC.

V gene TRBV2 combines with J gene TRBJ2-1; D is perhaps TRBD1 (5 bases). V lost 6 bases and J 0 bases, leaving 12 bases between the germline ends. The germline CDR1 and CDR2 sequences are SNHLY and FYNNEI. There are 15 residues in the CDR3. DNA for the CDR3: TGTGCCAGCAGAAGGACAAGTAGCTCCTACAATGAGCAGTTCTTC. Protein: CASRRTSSSYNEQFF.

This clonotype has at least ten counts. The chain recombines TRBV7-8 with TRBJ1-2; no reliable D call. CDR3 length: 13 residues. Germline values: CDR1 SGHVS, CDR2 FQNEAQ. Trimming left V 6 bases short and J 7 bases short, with 15 bases between. CDR3 coding DNA: TGTGCCAGCAGAGCCAGGAGCGAGATTGGCTACACCTTC. Amino acids: CASRARSEIGYTF.

This clonotype came up many times. This chain links TRBV6-6 with TRBJ1-4; D is unclear. The germline gives CDR1 MNHNY, CDR2 SVGAGI (reference sequence). Trimming pared 1 base from V and 0 bases from J, leaving 6 bases between. The CDR3 spans 15 residues. The CDR3 region has the DNA TGTGCCAGCAGTTACTACAAGGCAACTAATGAAAAACTGTTTTTT. Amino acid sequence: CASSYYKATNEKLFF.

The gene calls are TRBV5-1 and TRBJ2-7; TRBD1 matches at 7 bases. With V trimmed by 5 bases and J by 1 base, 6 bases remained unmatched. The CDR3 loop spans 14 amino acids. CDR1 is SGHRS and CDR2 is YFSETQ in the germline V gene. DNA for the CDR3: TGCGCCAGCAGGAGGGACAGAAGATCCTACGAGCAGTACTTC. Residues: CASRRDRRSYEQYF.

The gene calls are TRBV20-1 and TRBJ1-1, with D unclear. The CDR3 sequence is 11 residues long. Germline values: CDR1 DFQATT, CDR2 SNEGSKA (reference sequence). V dropped 6 bases and J dropped 2 bases, with 7 bases sitting between them. The chain's CDR3 is CSAYSNTEAFF. CDR3 DNA: TGCAGTGCGTACAGTAACACTGAAGCTTTCTTT.

The chain uses TRBV10-3 and TRBJ2-5, with D possibly matching TRBD2 (5 bases). The germline V and J ends were trimmed by 4 bases and 3 bases, with 18 bases remaining between them. The CDR3 has 16 residues. In germline, CDR1 is ENHRY, CDR2 SYGVKD. The CDR3 reads CAISGSSGVREETQYF. DNA of the CDR3: TGTGCCATCAGTGGCTCGTCCGGGGTGAGGGAAGAGACCCAGTACTTC.

This chain links TRBV2 with TRBJ2-3; D call uncertain. The CDR3 runs 13 residues. V lost 7 bases and J lost 0, with 8 bases in between. In germline, CDR1 is SNHLY, CDR2 FYNNEI. The CDR3 loop is CASMMESTDTQYF. As DNA, the CDR3 is TGTGCCAGCATGATGGAAAGCACAGATACGCAGTATTTT.

This chain links TRBV7-2 with TRBJ2-5; 7 bases agree with TRBD2. Germline V gives CDR1 SGHTA, CDR2 FQGNSA. Unmatched junction bases numbered 9, after V lost 4 bases and J lost 1 base. This CDR3 is built from 16 residues. The CDR3 DNA reads as TGTGCCAGCAGCTCGTGGGGGGGTGGACTCCAAGAGACCCAGTACTTC. It codes for CASSSWGGGLQETQYF.

This clonotype was counted ten times or more. The chain has TRBV12-3 or TRBV12-4 and TRBJ2-1; 8 bases are shared with TRBD2. The length of the CDR3 is 16 residues. V lost 6 bases, J lost 8 bases, and 15 bases stayed unmatched. CDR3 nucleotide sequence: TGTGCCAGCAGAGGGTTTGGTAGCGGGGAAGCATATGAGCAGTTCTTC. Residues: CASRGFGSGEAYEQFF.

The V call is TRBV6-2 or TRBV6-3, the J call TRBJ2-7; tentative D call: TRBD2 (5 bases). With 2 bases removed from V and 5 bases from J, the gap between germline ends came to 13 bases. The germline CDR1 and CDR2 sequences are MNHEY and SVGEGT. The CDR3 totals 14 residues. In nucleotides, the CDR3 is TGTGCCAGCAGTTACCATGGGGAGTCCAACGAGCAGTACTTC. It is translated as CASSYHGESNEQYF.

This clonotype has more than one count but fewer than ten. This sequence joins TRBV18 and TRBJ2-5; 13 bases align to TRBD2. This CDR3 comprises 17 residues. The germline V gene encodes CDR1 KGHSH and CDR2 LQKENI. V was pared by 2 bases and J by 4 bases, with 7 bases of the junction left unmatched. The CDR3 DNA reads TGTGCCAGCTCACCAACTAGCGGGGGGGCTGCAGGAGAGACCCAGTACTTC. This sequence encodes CASSPTSGGAAGETQYF.